This T cell receptor beta chain comes out of a study of cytomegalovirus exposure and HLA in healthy donors. The PCR was carried out with 60 Vbeta primers and 13 Jbeta primers. The repertoire was sequenced with immunoSEQ multiplex PCR; TCRdb's copy has only in-frame clones and lacks some. The data contain 100,000 to 150,000 clones, 55% to 75% of them seen just once; the ten biggest clones take up around 1.6%. Study-level findings and limits: According to a later analysis, donors in an Asian-associated ancestry cluster reportedly had fewer N-insertions than the roughly 720-donor mean.

Germline lookup yields CDR1 SQVTM and CDR2 ANQGSEA. V was trimmed by 7 bases and J by 2 bases, leaving 14 bases between them. This CDR3 has 13 amino acids. Details on this clone: Its antigen is currently unknown.

This clonotype was sampled from a man under 40 in good health and CMV-seropositive. The chain has TRBV29-1 and TRBJ1-1; no reliable D call. Material for sequencing was PBMCs. The CDR3 coding sequence is TGCAGCGCTGCCAGGACTGATAACACTGAAGCTTTCTTT. This sequence encodes CSAARTDNTEAFF.